Detailed here is one T cell receptor beta chain. The data stem from a study of blood T cell repertoires in COVID-19. About the research overall: The study drew acute and convalescent COVID-19 samples from the United States, Italy and Spain. T cells, B-cell-depleted T cells, or PBMCs supplied cDNA or gDNA.

How the authors handled the data: Amplification from reference gene primers served as the basis for estimated nucleated cell counts. Using immunoSEQ multiplex PCR, the repertoire was profiled, and TCRdb retains in-frame clones only, with some absent. The D gene and trimming were derived from the DNA, and the V and J assignments and clone size from that table. The data hold around 56,000 clones, with roughly 90% observed a single time. V trimming: 6 bases; J trimming: 6 bases; junction bases outside the gene matches: 21. CDR1 and CDR2 from the germline V gene are SNHLY and FYNNEI. This CDR3 comprises 19 residues.

The TCR originated in a human donor in a cohort sampled during active COVID-19. The chain employs TRBV2 and TRBJ2-3, with 10 bases matching TRBD1. Sequenced sample: peripheral blood. CDR3 in amino acids: CASSRRAPGQGFGGDTQYF. The CDR3 DNA is TGTGCCAGCAGCCGAAGGGCACCGGGACAGGGGTTCGGGGGGGATACGCAGTATTTT.